This is a list of T cell receptor beta chains from one sample in a study of blood T cell repertoires in COVID-19. Method: immunoSEQ multiplex PCR; TCRdb's copy keeps in-frame clones and lacks some. This table has roughly 100,000 clones, about 87% appearing once. Sequencing used peripheral blood. Receptor source: a man aged 45-65 years with active or convalescent COVID-19. The CDR3 runs from the conserved cysteine through the conserved F or W. The D gene is left open where the match is weak. Some rows mark clone size as missing; the rest say once, few, many or name a class of expanded clone.

TRBV19,TRBD2,TRBJ2-3,-,CASSMAAGELDTQYF,TGTGCCAGTAGTATGGCCGCGGGGGAGTTAGATACGCAGTATTTT
TRBV6-1,TRBD1,TRBJ1-4,-,CASSEIQGAAEKLFF,TGTGCCAGCAGTGAAATACAGGGGGCGGCGGAAAAACTGTTTTTT
TRBV30,-,TRBJ2-5,-,CAWSVAETQYF,TGTGCCTGGAGTGTAGCGGAGACCCAGTACTTC
TRBV18,-,TRBJ2-7,-,CASSPPGGPYEQYF,TGTGCCAGCTCACCACCGGGGGGACCCTACGAGCAGTACTTC
TRBV7-9,-,TRBJ2-5,once,CASRMGLQETQYF,TGTGCCAGCCGAATGGGGCTTCAAGAGACCCAGTACTTC
TRBV5-4,TRBD1,TRBJ1-4,-,CASSQDRANEKLFF,TGTGCCAGCAGTCAAGACAGGGCTAATGAAAAACTGTTTTTT
TRBV3-1/TRBV3-2,TRBD2,TRBJ2-1,-,CASSQERLAGGPYNEQFF,TGTGCCAGCAGCCAAGAGCGGCTAGCGGGGGGGCCCTACAATGAGCAGTTCTTC
TRBV6-2/TRBV6-3,TRBD1,TRBJ2-7,-,CASSPGQGNEQYF,TGTGCCAGCAGCCCGGGACAGGGGAACGAGCAGTACTTC
TRBV18,-,TRBJ1-2,-,CASSPGREDGYTF,TGTGCCAGCTCACCAGGCAGGGAAGATGGCTACACCTTC
TRBV28,-,TRBJ1-3,-,CASSHAGGQSSGNTIYF,TGTGCCAGCAGTCACGCTGGGGGACAAAGCTCTGGAAACACCATATATTTT
TRBV5-1,-,TRBJ2-1,-,CASSLATEYNEQFF,TGCGCCAGCAGCTTGGCCACTGAATACAATGAGCAGTTCTTC
TRBV5-1,TRBD1,TRBJ1-6,once,CASSAGTELYNSPLHF,TGCGCCAGCAGCGCCGGGACAGAACTCTATAATTCACCCCTCCACTTT
TRBV18,-,TRBJ2-1,-,CASAPGESSYNEQFF,TGTGCCAGCGCCCCTGGGGAGAGCTCCTACAATGAGCAGTTCTTC
TRBV18,-,TRBJ2-3,-,CASSPGNTDTQYF,TGTGCCAGCTCCCCGGGGAACACAGATACGCAGTATTTT
TRBV6-2/TRBV6-3,-,TRBJ2-7,-,CASSFLVEGEQYF,TGTGCCAGCAGTTTCCTAGTAGAGGGCGAGCAGTACTTC
TRBV11-2,TRBD2,TRBJ2-1,-,CASSRSSGYNEQFF,TGTGCCAGCAGTCGTTCTAGCGGTTACAATGAGCAGTTCTTC
TRBV11-2,-,TRBJ2-3,-,CASSFTNGGDTQYF,TGTGCCAGCAGCTTTACTAACGGGGGAGATACGCAGTATTTT
TRBV24-1,TRBD1,TRBJ2-2,-,CATSDQDRGRSGELFF,TGTGCCACCAGTGATCAGGACAGGGGGAGGAGCGGGGAGCTGTTTTTT
TRBV7-2,-,TRBJ1-1,-,CASSLQHARDTEAFF,TGTGCCAGCAGCTTGCAACACGCGAGGGATACTGAAGCTTTCTTT
TRBV28,-,TRBJ1-1,-,CASTLLGQANTEAFF,TGTGCCAGCACCTTGCTGGGGCAGGCGAACACTGAAGCTTTCTTT
TRBV20-1,-,TRBJ2-1,-,CSASSNEQFF,TGCAGTGCTAGTTCTAATGAGCAGTTCTTC
TRBV27,-,TRBJ2-2,few,CASSLSFRGTGELFF,TGTGCCAGCAGTTTATCATTCAGAGGGACCGGGGAGCTGTTTTTT
TRBV11-3,-,TRBJ2-1,-,CASSSGQYNEQFF,TGTGCCAGCAGCTCCGGACAGTACAATGAGCAGTTCTTC
TRBV18,TRBD2,TRBJ2-5,once,CASSLMSASGGEETQYF,TGTGCCAGCTCATTGATGTCGGCTAGCGGGGGGGAAGAGACCCAGTACTTC
TRBV21-1,-,TRBJ1-5,-,CASSSSPLGQGVSNQPQHF,TGTGCCAGCAGCAGCTCCCCCTTAGGACAGGGGGTAAGCAATCAGCCCCAGCATTTT
TRBV5-1,-,TRBJ2-2,-,CASSMGLINTGELFF,TGCGCCAGCAGCATGGGACTCATTAACACCGGGGAGCTGTTTTTT
TRBV19,TRBD1,TRBJ1-2,-,CASSETGPYGYTF,TGTGCCAGTAGTGAGACAGGGCCCTATGGCTACACCTTC
TRBV4-3,-,TRBJ1-2,-,CASSQDRAAGGYTF,TGCGCCAGCAGCCAAGATAGGGCAGCGGGGGGCTACACCTTC
TRBV7-8,-,TRBJ1-2,once,CASSLGPREGGYTF,TGTGCCAGCAGCTTAGGTCCCAGGGAAGGCGGCTACACCTTC
TRBV24-1,TRBD2,TRBJ2-2,-,CATSDWSSGSGDTGELFF,TGTGCCACCAGTGATTGGTCCAGCGGGAGCGGGGACACCGGGGAGCTGTTTTTT
TRBV6-5,TRBD1,TRBJ1-1,-,CATLQGSTEAFF,TGTGCCACCCTACAGGGGAGCACTGAAGCTTTCTTT
TRBV7-2,-,TRBJ1-3,-,CASSLALGAGNTIYF,TGTGCCAGCAGCTTAGCCCTAGGGGCTGGAAACACCATATATTTT
TRBV18,-,TRBJ2-3,-,CASSLWSPPDTQYF,TGTGCCAGCTCACTATGGAGCCCTCCCGATACGCAGTATTTT
TRBV3-1/TRBV3-2,TRBD1,TRBJ1-3,-,CASSQWETGAGNTIYF,TGTGCCAGCAGCCAATGGGAGACAGGGGCTGGAAACACCATATATTTT
TRBV12-3/TRBV12-4,-,TRBJ2-3,-,CASSLAVGDLYF,TGTGCCAGCAGTTTAGCCGTAGGGGATCTGTATTTT
TRBV7-8,-,TRBJ1-4,-,CASSSPGQTRLFNEKLFF,TGTGCCAGCAGCTCCCCCGGACAGACAAGGCTTTTTAATGAAAAACTGTTTTTT
TRBV24-1,TRBD1,TRBJ2-3,-,CATSDPGQGTDTQYF,TGTGCCACCAGTGATCCAGGACAGGGCACAGATACGCAGTATTTT
TRBV6-5,-,TRBJ1-2,-,CASSTQGAGYTF,TGTGCCAGCAGTACACAGGGAGCTGGCTACACCTTC
TRBV5-4,-,TRBJ1-4,-,CASSLSPNEKLFF,TGTGCCAGCAGCTTGTCCCCGAATGAAAAACTGTTTTTT